These T cell receptor beta chains were read from a single sample in a study of blood T cell repertoires in COVID-19. Sequenced by immunoSEQ multiplex PCR; TCRdb stores in-frame clones only, minus some. The sample yields around 37,000 clones, approximately 86% seen once. Source material: peripheral blood. The receptor set was obtained from a man aged 50 or older with active or convalescent COVID-19. CDR3s include the opening cysteine and the closing phenylalanine or tryptophan. A D gene is named only where the DNA matches it firmly. Part of the rows lack a size; the others show once, few, many or a class for expanded clones.

V	D	size	J	CDR3	DNA
TRBV9	.	once	TRBJ2-1	CASSPLGSRSYNEQFF	TGTGCCAGCAGCCCCCTAGGGAGCCGCTCCTACAATGAGCAGTTCTTC
TRBV5-1	TRBD2	.	TRBJ2-5	CASSSGTRGGETQYF	TGCGCCAGCAGCTCCGGGACTAGGGGGGGAGAGACCCAGTACTTC
TRBV7-3	TRBD1	.	TRBJ2-6	CASSPGTGNSGANVLTF	TGTGCCAGCAGCCCCGGGACAGGGAACTCTGGGGCCAACGTCCTGACTTTC
TRBV3-1/TRBV3-2	TRBD2	.	TRBJ2-7	CASSRGLAGGYEQYF	TGTGCCAGCAGCCGGGGACTAGCGGGGGGCTACGAGCAGTACTTC
TRBV29-1	TRBD1	few	TRBJ2-7	CSVFILDRGYEQYF	TGCAGCGTTTTTATCTTGGACAGGGGCTACGAGCAGTACTTC
TRBV27	.	.	TRBJ2-7	CASSLGVFTYEQYF	TGTGCCAGCAGTTTAGGAGTGTTTACCTACGAGCAGTACTTC
TRBV9	.	.	TRBJ2-5	CASSGTDKETQYF	TGTGCCAGCAGCGGGACAGACAAAGAGACCCAGTACTTC
TRBV6-5	TRBD1	few	TRBJ1-6	CASSYQGVGSPLHF	TGTGCCAGCAGTTACCAGGGGGTCGGATCACCCCTCCACTTT
TRBV5-1	TRBD2	once	TRBJ2-2	CASSAASGGNTGELFF	TGCGCCAGCAGCGCAGCTAGCGGGGGGAACACCGGGGAGCTGTTTTTT
TRBV6-2/TRBV6-3	TRBD2	few	TRBJ2-1	CASSPLAVRDNEQFF	TGTGCCAGCAGTCCCCTAGCGGTTAGGGACAATGAGCAGTTCTTC
TRBV28	TRBD2	.	TRBJ2-7	CASSLFRGRAGVYEQYF	TGTGCCAGCAGTTTATTTCGCGGGAGGGCCGGTGTCTACGAGCAGTACTTC
TRBV3-1/TRBV3-2	.	.	TRBJ2-2	CASSPISGTGELFF	TGTGCCAGCAGCCCTATAAGCGGGACCGGGGAGCTGTTTTTT
TRBV7-2	.	.	TRBJ1-2	CASSPRGRGEGYTF	TGTGCCAGCAGCCCTCGGGGCAGGGGAGAGGGCTACACCTTC
TRBV4-1	.	.	TRBJ1-1	CASSQDARANTEAFF	TGCGCCAGCAGCCAAGATGCCAGGGCGAACACTGAAGCTTTCTTT
TRBV19	.	.	TRBJ2-2	CASSIRARGNTGELFF	TGTGCCAGTAGTATAAGGGCCAGGGGGAACACCGGGGAGCTGTTTTTT
TRBV7-2	TRBD2	.	TRBJ2-7	CASSLAYLAASYEQYF	TGTGCCAGCAGCTTAGCCTATCTAGCGGCAAGCTACGAGCAGTACTTC
TRBV28	TRBD2	.	TRBJ2-1	CASSFLGGGSYNEQFF	TGTGCCAGCAGTTTTTTAGGCGGGGGCTCCTACAATGAGCAGTTCTTC
TRBV28	.	.	TRBJ2-7	CASTRRSYEQYF	TGTGCCAGCACTCGTAGGAGCTACGAGCAGTACTTC
TRBV3-1/TRBV3-2	.	.	TRBJ2-1	CASSQDRSYNEQFF	TGTGCCAGCAGCCAAGATCGCTCCTACAATGAGCAGTTCTTC
TRBV19	.	.	TRBJ1-1	CASSIGTGHHEAFF	TGTGCCAGTAGTATAGGAACGGGACACCATGAAGCTTTCTTT
TRBV11-2	TRBD2	.	TRBJ2-1	CASSPTSGRSNEQFF	TGTGCCAGCAGCCCAACTAGCGGGAGAAGCAATGAGCAGTTCTTC
TRBV4-1	TRBD1	.	TRBJ2-7	CASSQDSPTGVPIPYEQYF	TGCGCCAGCAGCCAAGATTCGCCGACAGGGGTCCCCATCCCCTACGAGCAGTACTTC
TRBV19	.	.	TRBJ2-1	CASSNRLYNEQFF	TGTGCCAGTAGTAACCGGTTATACAATGAGCAGTTCTTC
TRBV4-1	.	.	TRBJ2-5	CASSQDDRGGETQYF	TGCGCCAGCAGCCAAGATGACAGGGGAGGGGAGACCCAGTACTTC
TRBV3-1/TRBV3-2	TRBD1	.	TRBJ2-5	CASSQVQGTGWETQYF	TGTGCCAGCAGCCAAGTTCAAGGGACAGGGTGGGAGACCCAGTACTTC
TRBV4-3	TRBD2	.	TRBJ2-1	CASSQQPGLAQSYNEQFF	TGCGCCAGCAGCCAACAACCCGGACTAGCGCAGTCCTACAATGAGCAGTTCTTC
TRBV2	TRBD1	.	TRBJ1-5	CASSNRGLGNQPQHF	TGTGCCAGCAGTAACAGGGGGCTTGGCAATCAGCCCCAGCATTTT
TRBV5-4	.	.	TRBJ2-1	CASSTADRGNNEQFF	TGTGCCAGCAGTACAGCTGATCGGGGGAACAATGAGCAGTTCTTC
TRBV9	TRBD1	.	TRBJ2-1	CASSVGTGGSYNEQFF	TGTGCCAGCAGCGTAGGGACAGGGGGTTCCTACAATGAGCAGTTCTTC
TRBV11-2	TRBD2	.	TRBJ2-2	CASSLVLRGLAVIGELFF	TGTGCCAGCAGCTTAGTACTACGGGGACTAGCGGTAATCGGGGAGCTGTTTTTT